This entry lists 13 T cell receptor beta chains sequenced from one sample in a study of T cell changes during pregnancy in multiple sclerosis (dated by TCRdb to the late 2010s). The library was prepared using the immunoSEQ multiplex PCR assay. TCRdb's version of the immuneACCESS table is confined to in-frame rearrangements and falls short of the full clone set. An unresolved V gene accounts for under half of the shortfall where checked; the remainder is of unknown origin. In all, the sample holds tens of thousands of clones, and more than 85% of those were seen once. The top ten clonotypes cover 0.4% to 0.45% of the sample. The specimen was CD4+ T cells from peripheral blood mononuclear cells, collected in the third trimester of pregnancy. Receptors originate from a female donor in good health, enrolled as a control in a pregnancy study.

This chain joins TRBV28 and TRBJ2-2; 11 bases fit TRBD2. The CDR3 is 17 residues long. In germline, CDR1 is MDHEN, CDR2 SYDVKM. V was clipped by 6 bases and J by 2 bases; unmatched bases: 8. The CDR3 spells CASSPAGLAGNTGELFF. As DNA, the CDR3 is TGTGCCAGCAGCCCTGCCGGACTAGCGGGTAACACCGGGGAGCTGTTTTTT.

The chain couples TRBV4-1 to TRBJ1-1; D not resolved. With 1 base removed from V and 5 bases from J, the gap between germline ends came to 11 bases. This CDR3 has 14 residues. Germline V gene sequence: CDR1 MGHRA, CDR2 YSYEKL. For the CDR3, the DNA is TGCGCCAGCAGCCAAGGTCGCAGTCAAACTGAAGCTTTCTTT. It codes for CASSQGRSQTEAFF.

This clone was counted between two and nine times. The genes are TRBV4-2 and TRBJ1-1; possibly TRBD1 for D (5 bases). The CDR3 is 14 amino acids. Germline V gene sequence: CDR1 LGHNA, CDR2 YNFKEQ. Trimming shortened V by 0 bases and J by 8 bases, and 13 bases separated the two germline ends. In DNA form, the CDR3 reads TGTGCCAGCAGCCAAGAGTTTCCAGGGAGGGAAGCTTTCTTT. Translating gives CASSQEFPGREAFF.

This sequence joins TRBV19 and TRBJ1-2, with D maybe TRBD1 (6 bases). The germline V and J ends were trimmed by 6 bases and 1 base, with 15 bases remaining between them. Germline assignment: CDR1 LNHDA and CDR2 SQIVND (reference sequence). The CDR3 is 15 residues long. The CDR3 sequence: CASSATTGYNYGYTF. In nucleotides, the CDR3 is TGTGCCAGTAGCGCAACGACAGGTTATAACTATGGCTACACCTTC.

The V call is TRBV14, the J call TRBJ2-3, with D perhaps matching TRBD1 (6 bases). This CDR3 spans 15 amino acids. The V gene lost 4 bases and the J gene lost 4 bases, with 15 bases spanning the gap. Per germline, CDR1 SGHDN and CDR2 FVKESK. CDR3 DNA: TGTGCCAGCAGCCCCACAGGGCCGGCATCAGATACGCAGTATTTT. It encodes CASSPTGPASDTQYF.

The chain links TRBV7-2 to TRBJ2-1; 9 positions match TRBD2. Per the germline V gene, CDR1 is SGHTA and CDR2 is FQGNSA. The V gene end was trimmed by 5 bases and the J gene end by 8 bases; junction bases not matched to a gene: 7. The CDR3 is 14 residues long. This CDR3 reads CASSPGLATDEQFF. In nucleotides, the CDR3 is TGTGCCAGCAGCCCGGGACTAGCAACGGATGAGCAGTTCTTC.

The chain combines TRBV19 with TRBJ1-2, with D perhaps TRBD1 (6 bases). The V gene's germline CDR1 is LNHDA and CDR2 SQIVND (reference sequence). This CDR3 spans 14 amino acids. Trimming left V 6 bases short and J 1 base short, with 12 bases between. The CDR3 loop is CASRPTGINYGYTF. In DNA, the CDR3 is TGTGCCAGTAGACCGACAGGCATTAACTATGGCTACACCTTC.

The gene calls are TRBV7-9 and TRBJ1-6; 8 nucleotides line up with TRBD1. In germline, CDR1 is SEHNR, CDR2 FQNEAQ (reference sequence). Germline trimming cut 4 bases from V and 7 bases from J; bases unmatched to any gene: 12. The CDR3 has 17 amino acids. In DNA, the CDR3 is TGTGCCAGCAGCTCCAGCACTCAGGGGGCTTCAAATTCACCCCTCCACTTT. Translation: CASSSSTQGASNSPLHF.

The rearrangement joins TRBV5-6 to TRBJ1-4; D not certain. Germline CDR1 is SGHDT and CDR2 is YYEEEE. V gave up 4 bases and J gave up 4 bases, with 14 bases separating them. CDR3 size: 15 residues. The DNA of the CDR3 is TGTGCCAGCAGCCCCCCGGGAGCCGGTAATGAAAAACTGTTTTTT. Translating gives CASSPPGAGNEKLFF.

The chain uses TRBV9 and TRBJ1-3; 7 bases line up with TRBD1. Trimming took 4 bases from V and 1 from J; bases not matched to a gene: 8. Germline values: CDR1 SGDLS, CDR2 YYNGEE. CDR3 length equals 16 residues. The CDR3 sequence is CASSPTLQGSGNTIYF. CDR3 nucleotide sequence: TGTGCCAGCAGCCCTACCTTACAGGGGTCTGGAAACACCATATATTTT.

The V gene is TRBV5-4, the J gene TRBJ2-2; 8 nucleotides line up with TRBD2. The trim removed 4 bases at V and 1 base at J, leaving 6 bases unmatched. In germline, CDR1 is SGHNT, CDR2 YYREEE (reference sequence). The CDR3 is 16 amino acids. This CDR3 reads CASSPSGGLNTGELFF. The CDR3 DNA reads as TGTGCCAGCAGCCCCAGCGGGGGCCTGAACACCGGGGAGCTGTTTTTT.

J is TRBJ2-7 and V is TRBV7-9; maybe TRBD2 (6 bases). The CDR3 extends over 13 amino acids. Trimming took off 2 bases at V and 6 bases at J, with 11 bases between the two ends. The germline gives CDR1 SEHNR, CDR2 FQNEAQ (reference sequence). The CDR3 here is CASSLSGGTEQYF. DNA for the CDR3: TGTGCCAGCAGCTTATCAGGAGGGACCGAGCAGTACTTC.

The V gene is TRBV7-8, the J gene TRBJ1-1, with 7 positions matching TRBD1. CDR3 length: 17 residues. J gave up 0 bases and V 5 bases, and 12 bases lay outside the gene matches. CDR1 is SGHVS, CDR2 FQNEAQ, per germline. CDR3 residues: CASSHGQARTMNTEAFF. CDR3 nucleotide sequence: TGTGCCAGCAGCCACGGACAGGCCAGAACCATGAACACTGAAGCTTTCTTT.